This note documents a single T cell receptor (beta chain) sequence. This sample was included in a study of T cell responses to AZD1222 COVID-19 vaccine. CDR1 is LNHDA and CDR2 is SQIVND in the germline V gene (reference sequence). The CDR3 totals 16 residues. V shed 7 bases, J shed 5 bases, and the junction held 12 bases outside the gene matches. Measured with immunoSEQ multiplex PCR; TCRdb has only the in-frame clones, and not every one. Among some 200,000 clones, approximately 93% were seen once, and the ten largest hold roughly 0.99%. Sequenced material: peripheral blood, taken 28 days after the second AZD1222 dose. The rearrangement links TRBV19 to TRBJ1-5; 9 bases fit TRBD1. This clonotype was obtained from an adult who received the AZD1222 COVID-19 vaccine. The CDR3 reads CASTSEGDRADQPQHF. CDR3 bases: TGTGCCAGTACCTCCGAGGGGGACAGGGCCGATCAGCCCCAGCATTTT.